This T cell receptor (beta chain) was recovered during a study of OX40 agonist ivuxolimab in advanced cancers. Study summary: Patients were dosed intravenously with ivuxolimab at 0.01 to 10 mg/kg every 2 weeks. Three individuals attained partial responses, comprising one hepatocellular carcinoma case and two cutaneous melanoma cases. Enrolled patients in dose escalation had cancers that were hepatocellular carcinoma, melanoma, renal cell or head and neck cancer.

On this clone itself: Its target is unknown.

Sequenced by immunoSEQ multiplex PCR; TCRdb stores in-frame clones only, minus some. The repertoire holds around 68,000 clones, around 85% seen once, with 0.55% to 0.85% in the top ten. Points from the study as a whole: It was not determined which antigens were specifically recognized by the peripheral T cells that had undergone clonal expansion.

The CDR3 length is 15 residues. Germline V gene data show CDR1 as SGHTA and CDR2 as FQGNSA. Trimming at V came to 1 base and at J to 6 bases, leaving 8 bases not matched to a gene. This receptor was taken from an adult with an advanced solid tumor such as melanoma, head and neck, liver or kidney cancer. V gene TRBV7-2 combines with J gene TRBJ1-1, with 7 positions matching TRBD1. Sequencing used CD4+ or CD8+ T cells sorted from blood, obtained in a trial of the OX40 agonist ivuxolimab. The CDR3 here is CASSLGGRGSAEAFF. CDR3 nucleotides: TGTGCCAGCAGCTTAGGTGGCAGGGGGTCCGCTGAAGCTTTCTTT.